The table lists the clone carrying this T cell receptor (beta chain) with a count of one. Participants came from fewer than 25 US areas, aged about 18 to 89 years. Clinical history as reported by participants underpinned cohort assignment. V was pared by 5 bases and J by 0 bases, with 5 bases between. Germline V gives CDR1 MNHEY, CDR2 SVGAGI. The CDR3 is 14 residues long. Per the authors' pipeline: Amplification of reference gene primers provided the estimated nucleated cell counts. Produced via immunoSEQ multiplex PCR; TCRdb's table is partial and in-frame only. V and J calls and clone size are copied from that table; D and trimming were computed from the DNA. Seen here are 250,000 to 350,000 clones, 90% observed once, and the top ten hold around 4.5%. This record belongs to a study of blood T cell repertoires in COVID-19. In the study overall: PBMCs, B-cell-depleted T cells, or T cells provided the cDNA or gDNA that made up the material.

The chain couples TRBV6-5 to TRBJ1-6; D ambiguous. Input material: PBMCs or T cells enriched from blood (not recorded which). The origin of this receptor is a woman in her late teens or twenties with acute COVID-19. Here the CDR3 DNA reads TGTGCCAGCAGTCCCGGCTCCTATAATTCACCCCTCCACTTT. Protein sequence: CASSPGSYNSPLHF.